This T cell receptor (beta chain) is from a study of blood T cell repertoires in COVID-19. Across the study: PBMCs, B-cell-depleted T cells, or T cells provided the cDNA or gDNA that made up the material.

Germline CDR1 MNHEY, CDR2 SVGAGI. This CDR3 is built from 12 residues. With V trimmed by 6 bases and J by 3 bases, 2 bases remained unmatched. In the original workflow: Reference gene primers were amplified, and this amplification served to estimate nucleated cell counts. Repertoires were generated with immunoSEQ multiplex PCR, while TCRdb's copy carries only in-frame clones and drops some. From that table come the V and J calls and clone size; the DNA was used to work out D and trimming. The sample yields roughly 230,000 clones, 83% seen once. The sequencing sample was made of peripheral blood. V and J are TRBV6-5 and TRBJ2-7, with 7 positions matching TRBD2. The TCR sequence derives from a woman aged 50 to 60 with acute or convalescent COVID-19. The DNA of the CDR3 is TGTGCCAGCAGGGGGGAGGGCTACGAGCAGTACTTC. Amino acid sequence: CASRGEGYEQYF.